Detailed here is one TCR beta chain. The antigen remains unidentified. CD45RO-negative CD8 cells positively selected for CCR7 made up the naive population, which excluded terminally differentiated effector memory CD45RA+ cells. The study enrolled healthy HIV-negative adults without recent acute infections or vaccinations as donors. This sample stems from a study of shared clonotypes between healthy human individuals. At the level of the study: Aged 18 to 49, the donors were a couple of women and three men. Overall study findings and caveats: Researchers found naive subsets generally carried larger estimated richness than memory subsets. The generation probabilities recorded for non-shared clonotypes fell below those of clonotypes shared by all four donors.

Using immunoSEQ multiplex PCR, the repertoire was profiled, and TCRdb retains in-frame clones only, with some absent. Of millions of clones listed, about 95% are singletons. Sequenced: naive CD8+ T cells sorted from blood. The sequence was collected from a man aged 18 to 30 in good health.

In DNA, the CDR3 is TGTGCCAGCAGTTACTCGTCAGGGGATCCCACAGATACGCAGTATTTT. This sequence encodes CASSYSSGDPTDTQYF. V is TRBV6-5 and J is TRBJ2-3; D is possibly TRBD1 (6 bases). Germline CDR1 MNHEY, CDR2 SVGAGI. V lost 0 bases and J 2 bases, leaving 12 bases between the germline ends. The CDR3 totals 16 residues.